This T cell receptor (beta chain) was retrieved from a study of blood T cell repertoires in COVID-19. Study context: T cells, B-cell-depleted T cells, or PBMCs provided the cDNA or gDNA that served as material.

Germline V gives CDR1 SGHNT, CDR2 YYREEE (reference sequence). Trimming stripped 4 bases from V and 0 bases from J, with 14 bases between. This CDR3 contains 17 residues. TCRdb's copy holds only in-frame clones and misses some; the assay was immunoSEQ multiplex PCR. The table lists roughly 200,000 clones, roughly 75% of them singletons, with around 7% in the top ten. V gene TRBV5-4 combines with J gene TRBJ2-6; tentatively, D is TRBD2 (6 bases). Sequenced: peripheral blood. The sequence came from a man in his sixties or seventies with active or convalescent COVID-19. The CDR3 protein is CASSPGTPFSGANVLTF. CDR3 nucleotide sequence: TGTGCCAGCAGCCCCGGGACTCCTTTCTCTGGGGCCAACGTCCTGACTTTC.